These T cell receptor beta chains were read from a single sample in a study of blood T cell repertoires in COVID-19. Measured with immunoSEQ multiplex PCR; TCRdb has only the in-frame clones, and not every one. Among under 200,000 clones, roughly 90% were seen once, and the ten largest hold 5.5% to 8.5%. Sequences were obtained from PBMCs or T cells enriched from blood (not recorded which). Every receptor here comes from a woman aged 50 to 60 who had recovered from COVID-19. The CDR3 runs from the conserved cysteine through the conserved F or W. Fields, in order: CDR3 length, V gene, D gene, J gene, clone size, CDR3 DNA, CDR3 protein. A D gene is named only where the DNA matches it firmly. Part of the rows lack a size; the others show once, few, many or a class for expanded clones.

len: 17; v_gene: TRBV5-1; d_gene: -; j_gene: TRBJ2-7; abundance: -; CDR3nt: TGCGCCAGCAGCTTGGAGAGTTGGGCTTCCGAGGGTCTCGAGCAGTACTTC; CDR3aa: CASSLESWASEGLEQYF
len: 15; v_gene: TRBV5-1; d_gene: TRBD2; j_gene: TRBJ2-1; abundance: -; CDR3nt: TGCGCCAGCAGCTTGGGCGGGAGCGGGTACAATGAGCAGTTCTTC; CDR3aa: CASSLGGSGYNEQFF
len: 15; v_gene: TRBV28; d_gene: -; j_gene: TRBJ2-6; abundance: -; CDR3nt: TGTGCCAGCAGTCCGAGCCAGGCTGGGGCCAACGTCCTGACTTTC; CDR3aa: CASSPSQAGANVLTF
len: 16; v_gene: TRBV19; d_gene: TRBD1; j_gene: TRBJ2-1; abundance: -; CDR3nt: TGTGCCAGTAGTATTAAATGGACAGGGGGCTTGAATGAGCAGTTCTTC; CDR3aa: CASSIKWTGGLNEQFF
len: 16; v_gene: TRBV27; d_gene: -; j_gene: TRBJ2-2; abundance: -; CDR3nt: TGTGCCAGCAGTCCCCGATTGGGAGGGAACACCGGGGAGCTGTTTTTT; CDR3aa: CASSPRLGGNTGELFF
len: 15; v_gene: TRBV4-1; d_gene: TRBD2; j_gene: TRBJ2-7; abundance: once; CDR3nt: TGCGCCAGCAGCCAGCGGGCGGGAGGCCTGTACGAGCAGTACTTC; CDR3aa: CASSQRAGGLYEQYF
len: 13; v_gene: TRBV3-1/TRBV3-2; d_gene: -; j_gene: TRBJ1-1; abundance: -; CDR3nt: TGTGCCAGCAGCCATGTTAAGGGGACTGAAGCTTTCTTT; CDR3aa: CASSHVKGTEAFF
len: 15; v_gene: TRBV9; d_gene: -; j_gene: TRBJ2-5; abundance: -; CDR3nt: TGTGCCAGCAGCGTCTCCGGGACAAACCAAGAGACCCAGTACTTC; CDR3aa: CASSVSGTNQETQYF
len: 16; v_gene: TRBV7-9; d_gene: TRBD1; j_gene: TRBJ2-2; abundance: -; CDR3nt: TGTGCCAGCAGCGTTCAGGGGGCGCCCCAAACCGGGGAGCTGTTTTTT; CDR3aa: CASSVQGAPQTGELFF
len: 15; v_gene: TRBV7-3; d_gene: -; j_gene: TRBJ2-1; abundance: -; CDR3nt: TGTGCCAGCAGCTCCGGGATTGCTAGGTACAATGAGCAGTTCTTC; CDR3aa: CASSSGIARYNEQFF
len: 15; v_gene: TRBV3-1/TRBV3-2; d_gene: TRBD1; j_gene: TRBJ2-1; abundance: -; CDR3nt: TGTGCCAGCAGCCGTCCCGGGACAGGGGCCAATGAGCAGTTCTTC; CDR3aa: CASSRPGTGANEQFF
len: 13; v_gene: TRBV5-1; d_gene: TRBD1; j_gene: TRBJ1-1; abundance: -; CDR3nt: TGCGCCAGCGGGGGGACAGGGTGGCGTGAAGCTTTCTTT; CDR3aa: CASGGTGWREAFF
len: 14; v_gene: TRBV7-2; d_gene: TRBD1; j_gene: TRBJ1-2; abundance: -; CDR3nt: TGTGCCAGCAGCGAGCCGGGACAGTTATTCGGCTACACCTTC; CDR3aa: CASSEPGQLFGYTF
len: 14; v_gene: TRBV27; d_gene: TRBD2; j_gene: TRBJ2-7; abundance: -; CDR3nt: TGTGCCAGCAGCCGGACTAGCGGGAGCTACGAGCAGTACTTC; CDR3aa: CASSRTSGSYEQYF
len: 14; v_gene: TRBV7-3; d_gene: -; j_gene: TRBJ2-1; abundance: -; CDR3nt: TGTGCCAGCAGCTTAACTAGCGGAAACAATGAGCAGTTCTTC; CDR3aa: CASSLTSGNNEQFF
len: 18; v_gene: TRBV4-2; d_gene: TRBD2; j_gene: TRBJ2-5; abundance: -; CDR3nt: TGTGCCAGCAGCCCGGGGGGGACTAGCGGGCCCTCGTCAGAGACCCAGTACTTC; CDR3aa: CASSPGGTSGPSSETQYF
len: 13; v_gene: TRBV29-1; d_gene: TRBD1; j_gene: TRBJ1-1; abundance: -; CDR3nt: TGCAGCGTTACCAGGGGGCGGGACACTGAAGCTTTCTTT; CDR3aa: CSVTRGRDTEAFF
len: 14; v_gene: TRBV5-6; d_gene: TRBD1; j_gene: TRBJ2-7; abundance: few; CDR3nt: TGTGCCAGCAGCTTGGACAGGGGTTCCTACGAGCAGTACTTC; CDR3aa: CASSLDRGSYEQYF
len: 14; v_gene: TRBV7-9; d_gene: -; j_gene: TRBJ1-1; abundance: -; CDR3nt: TGTGCCAGCAGCGCCCTACAGGAGAACACTGAAGCTTTCTTT; CDR3aa: CASSALQENTEAFF
len: 16; v_gene: TRBV7-2; d_gene: -; j_gene: TRBJ2-3; abundance: -; CDR3nt: TGTGCCAGCAGCTTAACAACAGGGAACCCCACAGATACGCAGTATTTT; CDR3aa: CASSLTTGNPTDTQYF
len: 15; v_gene: TRBV5-4; d_gene: TRBD1; j_gene: TRBJ1-3; abundance: -; CDR3nt: TGTGCCAGCAGCTCGGGGACAGCCTCTGGAAACACCATATATTTT; CDR3aa: CASSSGTASGNTIYF
len: 13; v_gene: TRBV7-2; d_gene: -; j_gene: TRBJ2-1; abundance: -; CDR3nt: TGTGCCAGCAGCTTAGACTCATACAATGAGCAGTTCTTC; CDR3aa: CASSLDSYNEQFF
len: 18; v_gene: TRBV6-4; d_gene: TRBD2; j_gene: TRBJ2-7; abundance: few; CDR3nt: TGTGCCAGCAGCTTCGGGCTAGCGGGAGTCCCGGAAATTTACGAGCAGTACTTC; CDR3aa: CASSFGLAGVPEIYEQYF
len: 13; v_gene: TRBV7-9; d_gene: TRBD1; j_gene: TRBJ1-6; abundance: -; CDR3nt: TGTGCCAGCAGCCGGGACAGGGATTCACCCCTCCACTTT; CDR3aa: CASSRDRDSPLHF
len: 13; v_gene: TRBV6-5; d_gene: TRBD2; j_gene: TRBJ2-7; abundance: once; CDR3nt: TGTGCCAGCAGAGCACCGGGACTAGCGGAGCAGTACTTC; CDR3aa: CASRAPGLAEQYF
len: 14; v_gene: TRBV7-9; d_gene: -; j_gene: TRBJ1-6; abundance: -; CDR3nt: TGTGCCAGCAGCTTAGAATCGAGCAATTCACCCCTCCACTTT; CDR3aa: CASSLESSNSPLHF